This TCR beta chain was captured in a study of blood T cell repertoires in COVID-19 (TCRdb year 2020). Background on the whole study: Samples from collaborators originated in the United States, Italy and Spain and spanned both the acute and convalescent phases of COVID-19. The material from the prospective study consisted of cDNA or gDNA derived from T cells, B-cell-depleted T cells, or PBMCs. The dataset comprised deeply sampled blood TCRbeta repertoires from subjects exposed to, actively infected with, or recovered from COVID-19. The repertoires were made available in a free public database intended to serve as a resource for research on the immune response to SARS-CoV-2. Samples were obtained from the ongoing ImmuneRACE study (first 160 participants) and from 1,200 or so subjects provided by 6 global collaborators. Sample metadata almost always included a de-identified subject ID, COVID-19 status, age in years and sex. Where available, HLA class I and class II types were obtained from metadata supplied by the sample provider rather than from assay-based typing.

About this clone: Its antigen remains unidentified. Base qualities are not recorded, but no much larger clone differs from it by a single base.

From cysteine to phenylalanine, the CDR3 is 14 amino acids long. Left in the record is the CDR3 DNA by itself, 42 bases read in frame from the first base. As encoded in the germline V gene (reference sequence), CDR1 is DFQATT while CDR2 is SNEGSKA. The V and J ends are trimmed by 3 bases and 0 bases, leaving 9 bases between them. TCRbeta CDR3 regions were amplified from genomic DNA using the immunoSEQ Assay, a bias-controlled multiplex PCR. The study's own analysis went as follows. Nucleated cell counts per sample were estimated from amplification of reference gene primers within the assay. To quantify the absolute abundance of each unique TCRbeta CDR3 rearrangement, sequence reads were collapsed and filtered. Productive Simpson clonality was computed per sample as the square root of Simpson's diversity index over productive rearrangements. The source is immuneACCESS, and TCRdb retained only in-frame sequences with V and J called. Part of the clones is not carried over; for the studies checked, unresolved V genes explain less than half of this, and the remainder is unexplained. The V and J calls and clone size are taken from that table; D and trimming were inferred from the DNA. The sample includes around 160,000 clones, with around 81% observed a single time. Of the sample, 7% to 9% falls within the top ten clones.

Collaborating institutions collected whole blood in K2EDTA tubes following their own protocols. For TCRbeta analysis, collaborator samples were shipped as frozen whole blood, as isolated PBMCs, or as DNA extracted from either sample type. The research as a whole found: How much clinical and demographic metadata was included differed by source and by participant, and the metadata was provided uncurated.

The chain is encoded by TRBV20-1 joined to TRBJ1-3; a confident D gene designation cannot be given. The sequence was collected from a human donor with acute or convalescent COVID-19. The donor label of this sample is uncertain. Sequenced material: peripheral blood. At the DNA level, the sequence is TGCAGTGCTAGTTCGCGGAACTCTGGAAACACCATATATTTT. It is translated as CSASSRNSGNTIYF.